The clone carrying this T cell receptor beta chain is a singleton in its sample. The sample originates from a study of blood T cell repertoires in COVID-19. Study-level background: Nucleic acid was either cDNA or gDNA, and it came from T cells, B-cell-depleted T cells, or PBMCs.

This CDR3 spans 14 amino acids. The germline V gene encodes CDR1 ENHRY and CDR2 SYGVKD. V was trimmed by 8 bases and J by 3 bases, leaving 16 bases between them. No more than 2 weeks before study entry, exposed participants had met a case of COVID-19. Per the original data handling: Reference gene primer amplification gave estimated nucleated cell counts. Sequencing was performed with immunoSEQ multiplex PCR; in TCRdb, only in-frame clones are kept and a portion is missing. That table is the source of V, J and clone size, and D and trimming were worked out from the DNA. This table has nearly 250,000 clones, approximately 90% appearing once.

Sequenced sample: PBMCs or T cells enriched from blood (not recorded which). The V gene is TRBV10-3, the J gene TRBJ1-1; weak D call: TRBD1 (6 bases). The receptor was derived from a man aged 45-65 years who had been exposed to COVID-19. CDR3 sequence: CAIGKQGADTEAFF. For the CDR3, the DNA is TGTGCCATCGGAAAACAGGGAGCAGACACTGAAGCTTTCTTT.